This TCR beta chain is from a study of blood T cell repertoires in COVID-19. Study summary: Samples taken during acute and convalescent COVID-19 were collected in the United States, Italy and Spain.

Original handling: Researchers report that nucleated cell counts were estimated from reference gene primer amplification. Profiling relied on immunoSEQ multiplex PCR, and the TCRdb table lists in-frame clones only, not all of them. V and J calls and clone size are copied from that table; D and trimming were computed from the DNA. Of under 250,000 clones listed, 80% to 90% are singletons. The length of the CDR3 is 18 residues. CDR1 LGHDT and CDR2 YNNKEL come from the germline V gene (reference sequence). V shed 2 bases and J 4 bases; nucleotides not matched to a gene: 12. The sequence was obtained from a woman aged 45-59 years with acute or convalescent COVID-19. The chain carries TRBV3-1 (or the pseudogene TRBV3-2) and TRBJ2-5; 11 positions match TRBD2. The specimen was peripheral blood. In DNA, the CDR3 is TGTGCCAGCAGCCAAAGTTCTCTAGCGGGAGGAGTAGGAGAGACCCAGTACTTC. It encodes CASSQSSLAGGVGETQYF.